The T cell receptor (beta chain) under discussion was sequenced for a study of T-cell memory formation after mild COVID-19. TCRdb reprocessed the 5' RACE reads via MiXCR and lists one record per CDR3 protein. This table has over 450,000 distinct CDR3 sequences, roughly 20% appearing once. This clonotype has a handful of counts. Its target is unknown. Germline CDR1 MNHEY, CDR2 SVGEGT. Trimming stripped 5 bases from V and 9 bases from J, with 17 bases between. The CDR3 consists of 14 residues. Regarding the study as a whole: CD8+ contracting clones occupied EMRA, while CD4+ ones occupied mainly CM and EM.

This TCR was recovered from an adult woman who had mild COVID-19 (a few samples of this study predate the infection). Cell type and time point are not known. The sample comprised PBMCs or a T cell subset sorted from them (not recorded which). The genes are TRBV6-2 or TRBV6-3 and TRBJ2-1; D possibly corresponds to TRBD2 (5 bases). For the CDR3, the DNA is TGTGCCAGCAGTACCATGGACTCTCGCGCTGAGCAGTTCTTC. Its translation: CASSTMDSRAEQFF.